Included here is one T cell receptor beta chain sequence, with context. This sample was included in a study of cytomegalovirus exposure and HLA in healthy donors. The PCR made use of 60 Vbeta and 13 Jbeta primers. The assay was immunoSEQ multiplex PCR, and TCRdb's table has in-frame clones only and misses some. The sample shows approximately 170,000 clones, over 75% of them seen only once. Germline-derived CDR1 and CDR2 are MDHEN and SYDVKM. CDR3 length: 14 amino acids. V lost 8 bases and J 5 bases, leaving 18 bases between the germline ends. Material for sequencing was PBMCs. The clonotype originates from a female donor in good health and CMV-seronegative. This chain uses TRBV28 with TRBJ1-1; no definite D call. Here the CDR3 DNA reads TGTGCCAGCTACTCCCGGGGAAGAGGGACTGAAGCTTTCTTT. This codes for CASYSRGRGTEAFF.